The present T cell receptor beta chain was sequenced within a study of OX40 agonist ivuxolimab in advanced cancers. Across the study: The dose-escalation group included hepatocellular carcinoma, melanoma, renal cell carcinoma and head and neck cancer. Prior therapy, whether anti-PD-1, anti-PD-L1 or anti-CTLA-4, was allowed, and 35% to 40% had some. Study findings and constraints: Still undetermined is the antigen specificity of the expanded peripheral T cells.

Germline V gene data show CDR1 as MNHNS and CDR2 as SASEGT. CDR3 length equals 14 residues. The germline V and J ends were trimmed by 4 bases and 0 bases, with 6 bases remaining between them. A word on this clone: Antigen unknown.

Sequencing was performed with immunoSEQ multiplex PCR; in TCRdb, only in-frame clones are kept and a portion is missing. The sample has 70,000 or so clones, 85% seen once. The material was CD4+ or CD8+ T cells sorted from blood, obtained in a trial of the OX40 agonist ivuxolimab. The chain has TRBV6-1 and TRBJ2-2; D perhaps matches TRBD1 (5 bases). The receptor's source is an adult with an advanced solid tumor such as melanoma, head and neck, liver or kidney cancer. The CDR3 DNA follows: TGTGCCAGCAGTGCGGACACGAACACCGGGGAGCTGTTTTTT. This sequence encodes CASSADTNTGELFF.